The 4 T cell receptor beta chains below come from one sample, sequenced in a study of CD8 T cells in ankylosing spondylitis. TCRdb ran MiXCR on the 5' RACE reads and lists one entry per CDR3 protein. The sample holds some 300,000 distinct CDR3 sequences; roughly 20% are singletons and the top ten take 3.5%. Sequences were obtained from blood, either unsorted or a sorted T cell fraction (not recorded which). These receptors were collected from a female donor with ankylosing spondylitis or in good health (not recorded which).

This clonotype was seen more than once but under ten times. V and J are TRBV12-3 or TRBV12-4 and TRBJ2-7; 8 bases line up with TRBD1. Losses at the gene ends were 4 bases for V and 3 bases for J; bases not matched to a gene: 23. The CDR3 consists of 20 residues. The chain's CDR3 is CASSSPGRDLRDRTFYEQYF. In nucleotides, the CDR3 is TGTGCCAGCAGTTCCCCGGGCCGCGACTTAAGGGACAGGACCTTCTACGAGCAGTACTTC.

This clonotype was counted only a few times. This rearrangement joins TRBV6-5 to TRBJ1-1; no reliable D call. Trimming cost V 3 bases and J 8 bases, with 7 bases left between them. Per the germline V gene, CDR1 is MNHEY and CDR2 is SVGAGI. This CDR3 region has 11 residues. CDR3 amino acids: CASSYMAEAFF. The CDR3 nucleotides are TGTGCCAGCAGTTATATGGCAGAAGCTTTCTTT.

The V gene is TRBV6-2 or TRBV6-3, the J gene TRBJ2-1; 8 nucleotides match TRBD2. The length of the CDR3 is 14 residues. J was trimmed by 15 bases and V by 8 bases; bases with no gene match: 18. Germline V lookup: CDR1 MNHEY, CDR2 SVGEGT. DNA for the CDR3: TGTGCCAGCCTATCCGGGGGCAGCGGGAGTTTTCCGTTCTTC. It encodes CASLSGGSGSFPFF.

This clonotype was detected a few times. The chain has TRBV7-2 and TRBJ1-6; D uncertain. This CDR3 is 13 amino acids long. Germline CDR1 reads SGHTA; CDR2 reads FQGNSA. The V end lost 1 base, the J end lost 19 bases, and 17 bases lay between the germline ends. The CDR3, as DNA: TGTGCCAGCAGCTTAGAAGGGCATAGTAACACGCACTTT. Translating it yields CASSLEGHSNTHF.